The next 19 T cell receptor beta chains were all read from a single sample in a study of blood T cell repertoires in COVID-19. Only in-frame clones appear in the TCRdb table, and some are missing; sequencing was by immunoSEQ multiplex PCR. In the table there are nearly 65,000 clones, around 80% of which are singletons. The sample was peripheral blood. The receptors shown here come from a human donor in a cohort sampled during active COVID-19.

The chain links TRBV19 to TRBJ2-7; possibly TRBD1 for D (6 bases). Trimming left V 1 base short and J 2 bases short, with 6 bases between. The CDR3 sequence is 13 residues long. Germline V lookup: CDR1 LNHDA, CDR2 SQIVND (reference sequence). The DNA for the CDR3 is TGTGCCAGTAGTATAGGACAGGCCTACGAGCAGTACTTC. This gives the protein CASSIGQAYEQYF.

V usage is TRBV6-5 and J usage is TRBJ1-1; no clear D. V dropped 2 bases and J dropped 4 bases, with 11 bases sitting between them. The CDR3 covers 14 residues. Germline CDR1 is MNHEY and CDR2 is SVGAGI. The CDR3 DNA sequence: TGTGCCAGCAGTTACGGTTCGGGAGTCACTGAAGCTTTCTTT. Amino acids: CASSYGSGVTEAFF.

The rearrangement uses TRBV6-5 and TRBJ2-5; 8 positions match TRBD2. The CDR3 is made up of 13 amino acids. CDR1 and CDR2 (germline): MNHEY, SVGAGI. V gave up 6 bases and J gave up 4 bases; unmatched junction bases: 4. CDR3 DNA: TGTGCCAGCAGCGCCGGACTAGCAGAGACCCAGTACTTC. Its translation: CASSAGLAETQYF.

The chain recombines TRBV28 with TRBJ1-2; TRBD1 might be the D (6 bases). CDR3 size: 12 residues. The V and J ends lost 6 bases and 10 bases respectively, with 15 bases between them. CDR1 is MDHEN, CDR2 SYDVKM, per germline. CDR3 DNA sequence: TGTGCCAGCAGGTTCTTGCAGGGGAACTACACCTTC. As protein: CASRFLQGNYTF.

The rearrangement links TRBV7-2 to TRBJ2-7; D is ambiguous. Per the germline V gene, CDR1 is SGHTA and CDR2 is FQGNSA. The CDR3 has 15 residues. V lost 1 base, J lost 0 bases, and 10 bases lay in between. For the CDR3, the DNA is TGTGCCAGCAGCTTAGTCGGGTCTCTCTCCTACGAGCAGTACTTC. This encodes CASSLVGSLSYEQYF. The full variable domain, with the rest looked up from reference TRBV7-2 and TRBJ2-7, is GAGVSQSPSNKVTEKGKDVELRCDPISGHTALYWYRQSLGQGLEFLIYFQGNSAPDKSGLPSDRFSAERTGGSVSTLTIQRTQQEDSAVYLCASSLVGSLSYEQYFGPGTRLTVT.

The gene calls are TRBV4-3 and TRBJ2-1, with D uncertain. V lost 2 bases, J lost 2 bases, and 10 bases lay in between. The CDR3 spans 15 residues. CDR1 LGHNA and CDR2 YSLEER come from the germline V gene. CDR3 sequence reads: CASSQRYPTYNEQFF. The CDR3 region has the DNA TGCGCCAGCAGCCAACGGTATCCGACCTACAATGAGCAGTTCTTC.

V usage is TRBV13 and J usage is TRBJ1-1; no clear D. Germline-derived CDR1 and CDR2 are PRHDT and FYEKMQ (reference sequence). The CDR3 contains 13 residues. Trimming removed 1 base from V and 3 bases from J, with 6 bases in between. The CDR3 reads CASSLVSYTEAFF. The CDR3 DNA follows: TGTGCCAGCAGCTTAGTATCTTACACTGAAGCTTTCTTT.

This chain uses TRBV4-2 with TRBJ2-5, with 8 bases fitting TRBD2. J gave up 2 bases and V 5 bases, and 10 bases lay outside the gene matches. This CDR3 has 16 residues. Germline-derived CDR1 and CDR2 are LGHNA and YNFKEQ. CDR3 in DNA: TGTGCCAGCAGCGACGTAGCGGGGAGCACTCAAGAGACCCAGTACTTC. Protein product: CASSDVAGSTQETQYF.

This chain uses TRBV27 with TRBJ2-1; D not certain. CDR1 MNHEY and CDR2 SMNVEV come from the germline V gene (reference sequence). There are 13 residues in the CDR3. V lost 0 bases and J lost 8, with 8 bases in between. The CDR3: CASSLSYFDEQFF. DNA for the CDR3: TGTGCCAGCAGTTTATCGTACTTCGATGAGCAGTTCTTC.

V usage is TRBV7-8 and J usage is TRBJ1-3; D gene ambiguous. CDR1 and CDR2 (germline): SGHVS, FQNEAQ. The CDR3 length is 13 residues. Deletions cut 0 bases from V and 9 bases from J, with 9 bases between. CDR3 residues: CASSLALGGTIYF. In nucleotides, the CDR3 is TGTGCCAGCAGCTTAGCGCTAGGAGGCACCATATATTTT.

The V gene is TRBV9, the J gene TRBJ2-6; TRBD1 agrees at 10 bases. V shed 0 bases and J 1 base; nucleotides not matched to a gene: 13. Germline-derived CDR1 and CDR2 are SGDLS and YYNGEE. CDR3 length: 21 amino acids. The CDR3 spells CASSVGGQGTTRSSGANVLTF. For the CDR3, the DNA is TGTGCCAGCAGCGTAGGGGGACAGGGGACTACCCGCTCATCTGGGGCCAACGTCCTGACTTTC.

The CDR3 protein is CASRHDRGAEAFF. CDR3 coding DNA: TGTGCCAGCAGACATGACAGGGGTGCTGAAGCTTTCTTT. V usage is TRBV6-5 and J usage is TRBJ1-1, with 8 nucleotides matching TRBD1. There are 13 residues in the CDR3. The V and J ends lost 6 bases and 6 bases, in that order; junction bases with no gene match: 6. CDR1 is MNHEY, CDR2 SVGAGI, per germline.

In its sample, this clone was seen once. The chain is built from TRBV6-4 and TRBJ2-3; TRBD2 aligns across 14 bases. The CDR3 is 15 amino acids. From germline, CDR1 is MRHNA and CDR2 SNTAGT. Trimming cost V 3 bases and J 8 bases; bases outside gene matches: 4. The CDR3 reads CASSEGLAGVVTQYF. The CDR3 DNA reads TGTGCCAGCAGTGAGGGACTAGCGGGGGTCGTTACGCAGTATTTT.

The DNA for the CDR3 is TGTGCCAGCAGCCCGAGGAAGGGGCGTAGCACAGATACGCAGTATTTT. It specifies CASSPRKGRSTDTQYF. The rearrangement links TRBV7-2 to TRBJ2-3; the D gene is possibly TRBD1 (5 bases). From germline, CDR1 is SGHTA and CDR2 FQGNSA. Trimming took 5 bases from V and 0 from J, leaving 15 bases between them. The CDR3 is 16 amino acids.

The rearrangement joins TRBV6-2 or TRBV6-3 to TRBJ2-7; D not resolved. Trimming pared 1 base from V and 0 bases from J, leaving 13 bases between. The CDR3 sequence is 16 residues long. Germline CDR1 reads MNHEY; CDR2 reads SVGEGT. The CDR3 sequence is CASSYYPGRSSYEQYF. The DNA of the CDR3 is TGTGCCAGCAGTTACTACCCAGGCAGAAGCTCCTACGAGCAGTACTTC.

CDR3 region: CASSLFASVAYEQYF. CDR3 nucleotides: TGTGCCAGCAGTTTATTCGCTAGCGTTGCTTACGAGCAGTACTTC. The V gene is TRBV27, the J gene TRBJ2-7, with TRBD2 as a possible D gene (6 bases). The CDR3 is made up of 15 amino acids. Between the trimmed V and J ends, which lost 1 base and 4 bases, there was a span of 14 bases. Germline CDR1 reads MNHEY; CDR2 reads SMNVEV (reference sequence).

This chain connects TRBV12-3 or TRBV12-4 to TRBJ1-2; D call uncertain. V shed 8 bases and J shed 5 bases, with 9 bases lying between them. This CDR3 is 11 amino acids long. The CDR3 DNA reads TGTGCCAGCGCGATATGGTATGGCTACACCTTC. Translating gives CASAIWYGYTF.

The chain has TRBV11-2 and TRBJ2-2; D might be TRBD2 (5 bases). CDR3 size: 15 residues. CDR1 is SGHAT, CDR2 FQNNGV, per germline. The V end lost 4 bases, the J end lost 3 bases, and 12 bases lay between the germline ends. The CDR3 nucleotides are TGTGCCAGCAGCTCAACCGACTATCACACCGGGGAGCTGTTTTTT. It codes for CASSSTDYHTGELFF. Filled out from reference TRBV11-2 and TRBJ2-2, the complete variable domain reads EAGVAQSPRYKIIEKRQSVAFWCNPISGHATLYWYQQILGQGPKLLIQFQNNGVVDDSQLPKDRFSAERLKGVDSTLKIQPAKLEDSAVYLCASSSTDYHTGELFFGEGSRLTVL.

The chain joins TRBV6-2 or TRBV6-3 to TRBJ2-7; 9 bases fit TRBD2. V shed 6 bases and J 2 bases; nucleotides not matched to a gene: 8. Germline values: CDR1 MNHEY, CDR2 SVGEGT. This CDR3 spans 15 amino acids. CDR3 nucleotides: TGTGCCAGCAGCCCCGGACTAGCGTCGACCTACGAGCAGTACTTC. It yields the protein CASSPGLASTYEQYF.